The 28 T cell receptor beta chains given below trace back to one sample, sequenced in a study of CD8 T cells in ankylosing spondylitis. These receptors lack a known antigen. Points from the study as a whole: Seven to nine highly homologous variants made up a TCR beta motif that seemed to typify ankylosing spondylitis blood.

Via MiXCR, TCRdb re-called the 5' RACE reads, giving one row per CDR3 protein. The table lists fewer than 550,000 distinct CDR3 sequences, about 5.2% of them singletons. The source material was blood, either unsorted or a sorted T cell fraction (not recorded which). The receptors originated from a male donor with ankylosing spondylitis.

The genes are TRBV5-1 and TRBJ2-3; 11 nucleotides line up with TRBD2. Germline-derived CDR1 and CDR2 are SGHRS and YFSETQ. The CDR3 extends over 15 amino acids. J lost 7 bases, V lost 5 bases, and 9 bases had no gene match. CDR3 nucleotide sequence: TGCGCCAGCAGTTCCACTAGCGGGGGAATTAATACGCAGTATTTT. Its protein is CASSSTSGGINTQYF.

This clonotype was detected ten times or more. The chain couples TRBV7-9 to TRBJ2-2; D is unresolved. Germline V lookup: CDR1 SEHNR, CDR2 FQNEAQ (reference sequence). V lost 7 bases and J 5 bases, leaving 14 bases between the germline ends. This CDR3 comprises 14 residues. CDR3 in DNA: TGTGCCAGCACCTGGTTTATGGGGACCGGGGAGCTGTTTTTT. Translation gives CASTWFMGTGELFF. The full variable domain, with the rest looked up from reference TRBV7-9 and TRBJ2-2, is DTGVSQNPRHKITKRGQNVTFRCDPISEHNRLYWYRQTLGQGPEFLTYFQNEAQLEKSRLLSDRFSAERPKGSFSTLEIQRTEQGDSAMYLCASTWFMGTGELFFGEGSRLTVL.

The sample holds many counts of this clonotype. V usage is TRBV7-2 and J usage is TRBJ2-1; the D is unclear. Trimming cost V 1 base and J 6 bases, with 10 bases left between them. In germline, CDR1 is SGHTA, CDR2 FQGNSA. The CDR3 spans 14 residues. DNA for the CDR3: TGTGCCAGCAGCTTAGTGGCCGCGGCCAATGAGCAGTTCTTC. Protein product: CASSLVAAANEQFF.

In this sample, this clonotype turned up many times. This CDR3 is CASSYSIATTGETQYF. The CDR3 DNA reads as TGTGCCAGCAGTTACTCGATCGCGACCACAGGAGAGACCCAGTACTTC. The V and J genes are TRBV6-5 and TRBJ2-5, with D tentatively TRBD1 (5 bases). This CDR3 contains 16 residues. Trimming left V 0 bases short and J 4 bases short, with 15 bases between. CDR1 MNHEY and CDR2 SVGAGI come from the germline V gene.

In its sample, this clonotype was seen many times. The chain carries TRBV5-1 and TRBJ2-3, with 8 positions matching TRBD1. The CDR3 length is 14 residues. V shed 7 bases, J shed 5 bases, and the junction held 9 bases outside the gene matches. The germline V gene has CDR1 SGHRS and CDR2 YFSETQ. This CDR3 is CASSDRGGRDTQYF. CDR3 nucleotides: TGCGCCAGCTCCGACAGGGGTGGTCGAGATACGCAGTATTTT. The full variable domain, in which reference TRBV5-1 and TRBJ2-3 provide the parts outside the CDR3, is KAGVTQTPRYLIKTRGQQVTLSCSPISGHRSVSWYQQTPGQGLQFLFEYFSETQRNKGNFPGRFSGRQFSNSRSEMNVSTLELGDSALYLCASSDRGGRDTQYFGPGTRLTVL.

Ten or more counts support this clonotype. The chain recombines TRBV5-1 with TRBJ2-1; possibly TRBD1 for D (6 bases). From germline, CDR1 is SGHRS and CDR2 YFSETQ. The CDR3 contains 15 residues. V lost 7 bases and J 6 bases, leaving 20 bases between the germline ends. The CDR3 reads CASLLGTSAFNEQFF. As DNA, the CDR3 is TGCGCCAGCCTTCTAGGGACAAGTGCCTTCAATGAGCAGTTCTTC.

The chain couples TRBV28 to TRBJ1-1; unclear D gene. V was shortened by 4 bases and J by 1 base, with 16 bases between the two germline ends. Per the germline V gene, CDR1 is MDHEN and CDR2 is SYDVKM. The CDR3 is made up of 16 amino acids. In DNA, the CDR3 is TGTGCCAGCAGTTCCATCCCCCAGAACGAGAACACTGAAGCTTTCTTT. It translates to CASSSIPQNENTEAFF.

This clonotype occurred many times. J is TRBJ2-5 and V is TRBV20-1, with TRBD2 identical over 10 bases. The V segment lost 4 bases and the J segment 2 bases; nucleotides outside the gene matches: 1. The germline V gene has CDR1 DFQATT and CDR2 SNEGSKA (reference sequence). There are 13 residues in the CDR3. The CDR3 DNA follows: TGCAGTGCTAAACTAGCGGGGCAAGAGACCCAGTACTTC. Protein sequence: CSAKLAGQETQYF.

The chain is built from TRBV5-4 and TRBJ2-3, with TRBD2 matching 9 bases. Germline V gene lookup returns CDR1 SGHNT and CDR2 YYREEE (reference sequence). The V segment lost 2 bases and the J segment 2 bases; nucleotides outside the gene matches: 6. This CDR3 is built from 16 residues. The CDR3 sequence is CASSLKAGGPTDTQYF. The CDR3 DNA reads as TGTGCCAGCAGCTTAAAAGCGGGGGGTCCCACAGATACGCAGTATTTT.

This clonotype was seen at least ten times. The chain joins TRBV5-1 to TRBJ2-1; no firm D call. Germline V gene lookup returns CDR1 SGHRS and CDR2 YFSETQ. Trimming pared 5 bases from V and 3 bases from J, leaving 6 bases between. This CDR3 contains 12 residues. This CDR3 is CASRENYNEQFF. The DNA of the CDR3 is TGCGCCAGCAGGGAGAACTACAATGAGCAGTTCTTC.

This clonotype was seen a few times. The chain joins TRBV5-1 to TRBJ2-7, with TRBD1 matching over 7 bases. V lost 4 bases, J lost 3 bases, and 7 bases stayed unmatched. The CDR3 consists of 14 residues. The germline gives CDR1 SGHRS, CDR2 YFSETQ. In nucleotides, the CDR3 is TGCGCCAGCAGCCTAACGACAGGGTTCTACGAGCAGTACTTC. Protein: CASSLTTGFYEQYF.

This clonotype has at least ten counts. The chain uses TRBV10-3 and TRBJ2-7; 13 positions match TRBD2. Trimming removed 3 bases from V and 5 bases from J; junction bases left unmatched: 1. The CDR3 consists of 14 residues. In germline, CDR1 is ENHRY, CDR2 SYGVKD. The CDR3 DNA reads as TGTGCCATCAGTGACGGGACTAGCGGGGACGAGCAGTACTTC. The encoded protein is CAISDGTSGDEQYF.

This clonotype was recorded at least ten times. J is TRBJ1-4 and V is TRBV20-1; 8 nucleotides align to TRBD1. The V and J ends lost 5 bases and 7 bases, in that order; junction bases with no gene match: 9. This CDR3 has 14 amino acids. CDR1 and CDR2 from the germline V gene are DFQATT and SNEGSKA (reference sequence). The CDR3 DNA reads as TGCAGTGCTCCTCGTCGGACAGGGTCTGAAAAACTGTTTTTT. Amino acids: CSAPRRTGSEKLFF.

The sample holds many counts of this clonotype. The chain employs TRBV4-2 and TRBJ2-5; tentatively, D is TRBD2 (6 bases). The CDR3 length is 16 residues. V was shortened by 4 bases and J by 4 bases, with 19 bases between the two germline ends. CDR1 LGHNA and CDR2 YNFKEQ come from the germline V gene. The CDR3 coding sequence is TGTGCCAGCAGCCGTGCCCTTGGGGGGAACGGAGAGACCCAGTACTTC. It translates to CASSRALGGNGETQYF.

This clonotype was picked up many times. The rearrangement links TRBV4-3 to TRBJ2-1; the match to TRBD2 covers 7 bases. V was pared by 0 bases and J by 1 base, with 9 bases of the junction left unmatched. The length of the CDR3 is 18 residues. Germline lookup yields CDR1 LGHNA and CDR2 YSLEER. CDR3 loop: CASSQDHFREGSYNEQFF. The CDR3 bases are TGCGCCAGCAGCCAAGATCATTTTAGGGAGGGGTCCTACAATGAGCAGTTCTTC.

This clonotype appeared many times. V gene TRBV11-2 combines with J gene TRBJ2-1; the match to TRBD2 covers 8 bases. With V trimmed by 5 bases and J by 2 bases, 5 bases remained unmatched. This CDR3 has 15 residues. Germline V CDR1 and CDR2: SGHAT, FQNNGV. The CDR3 nucleotides read TGTGCCAGCAGCCGAGACGGGAGGGCCTACAATGAGCAGTTCTTC. This sequence encodes CASSRDGRAYNEQFF.

As concerns this clonotype: This may be a read error, as it is one base from a much larger clone. The chain uses TRBV18 and TRBJ1-5, with unresolved D. Germline CDR1 and CDR2: KGHSH and LQKENI. CDR3 length: 15 amino acids. CDR3 nucleotide sequence: TGTGCCAGCTCACCATCGACGGTTAGCAATCAGCCCCAGAATTTT. Translation gives CASSPSTVSNQPQNF.

This clonotype was counted many times. The chain links TRBV7-9 to TRBJ1-5; TRBD1 matches 8 bases. J was trimmed by 5 bases and V by 5 bases; bases with no gene match: 5. Per germline, CDR1 SEHNR and CDR2 FQNEAQ (reference sequence). This CDR3 is built from 14 residues. CDR3 sequence reads: CASSNRQGHQPQHF. CDR3 sequence (DNA): TGTGCCAGCAGCAACCGACAGGGGCATCAGCCCCAGCATTTT.

V is TRBV18 and J is TRBJ2-4; D is possibly TRBD2 (5 bases). Germline V gene data show CDR1 as KGHSH and CDR2 as LQKENI. The length of the CDR3 is 13 residues. V was shortened by 2 bases and J by 8 bases, with 10 bases between the two germline ends. The CDR3 nucleotides are TGTGCCAGCTCACCATCTAGCAAGTACATTCAGTACTTC. Protein sequence: CASSPSSKYIQYF.

This clonotype was found many times. The rearrangement joins TRBV27 to TRBJ2-2; TRBD2 matches at 14 bases. CDR3 length equals 21 residues. V was clipped by 3 bases and J by 1 base; unmatched bases: 13. CDR1 MNHEY and CDR2 SMNVEV come from the germline V gene (reference sequence). CDR3 sequence (DNA): TGTGCCAGCAGTTTGGTTCCTCCGGGACTAGCGGGAGTAAAGAACACCGGGGAGCTGTTTTTT. Translated, it gives CASSLVPPGLAGVKNTGELFF.

In this sample, this clonotype turned up many times. The rearrangement uses TRBV9 and TRBJ1-1, with D maybe TRBD1 (5 bases). Trimming shortened V by 5 bases and J by 5 bases, and 13 bases separated the two germline ends. Germline CDR1 and CDR2: SGDLS and YYNGEE. The CDR3 is made up of 13 amino acids. The CDR3 coding sequence is TGTGCCAGCAGTCCAGGGTTTCGGACTGAAGCTTTCTTT. This translates into CASSPGFRTEAFF.

The V call is TRBV19, the J call TRBJ2-3; D is unclear. The germline V and J ends were trimmed by 9 bases and 2 bases, with 18 bases remaining between them. The V gene's germline CDR1 is LNHDA and CDR2 SQIVND (reference sequence). The CDR3 runs 15 residues. CDR3 bases: TGTGCCAGCACCCCCACGTTTTTTTTCACAGATACGCAGTATTTT. It specifies CASTPTFFFTDTQYF.

This clonotype was picked up many times. The chain combines TRBV6-1 with TRBJ2-1, with 10 bases fitting TRBD1. Trimming at V came to 6 bases and at J to 7 bases, leaving 3 bases not matched to a gene. This CDR3 spans 13 amino acids. Germline lookup yields CDR1 MNHNS and CDR2 SASEGT. CDR3 region: CASRGQGRNEQFF. The CDR3 DNA reads as TGTGCCAGCAGGGGACAGGGGAGGAATGAGCAGTTCTTC.

This clonotype appeared many times. The J gene is TRBJ2-1, the V gene TRBV20-1; possible D gene TRBD2, 6 bases. This CDR3 has 11 amino acids. CDR1 DFQATT and CDR2 SNEGSKA come from the germline V gene (reference sequence). Trimming shortened V by 3 bases and J by 15 bases, and 15 bases separated the two germline ends. CDR3 DNA: TGCAGTGCTAGCCCCCGGGAGTCCCCGTTCTTC. It translates to CSASPRESPFF.

This clonotype was counted ten times or more. The rearrangement links TRBV3-1 to TRBJ2-1; D ambiguous. The CDR3 consists of 13 residues. The germline V gene has CDR1 LGHDT and CDR2 YNNKEL (reference sequence). Trimming took off 6 bases at V and 2 bases at J, with 8 bases between the two ends. The CDR3: CASSPDAYNEQFF. The DNA for the CDR3 is TGTGCCAGCAGTCCCGACGCCTACAATGAGCAGTTCTTC.

This clonotype was detected many times. The chain couples TRBV28 to TRBJ2-7; 9 bases line up with TRBD1. This CDR3 contains 17 residues. Germline-derived CDR1 and CDR2 are MDHEN and SYDVKM. Unmatched junction bases numbered 13, after V lost 6 bases and J lost 1 base. CDR3 sequence reads: CASRRGQGSSFSYEQYF. The DNA for the CDR3 is TGTGCCAGCAGACGGGGACAGGGATCTTCCTTTTCCTACGAGCAGTACTTC.

This clonotype was seen ten or more times. The rearrangement joins TRBV29-1 to TRBJ1-5, with TRBD1 matching 7 bases. CDR3 size: 13 residues. The germline V gene encodes CDR1 SQVTM and CDR2 ANQGSEA. Unmatched junction bases numbered 10, after V lost 7 bases and J lost 7 bases. The CDR3 is CSARTGVDQPQHF. The CDR3 DNA is TGCAGCGCCCGGACAGGAGTGGACCAGCCCCAGCATTTT.

This clonotype was observed at least ten times. Here the CDR3 reads CATRESGTAFGTQYF. The CDR3 DNA reads TGTGCCACCAGAGAATCCGGGACAGCTTTTGGTACGCAGTATTTT. The chain has TRBV24-1 and TRBJ2-3; TRBD1 matches at 7 bases. Germline loops: CDR1 KGHDR, CDR2 SFDVKD. This CDR3 is built from 15 residues. With 7 bases clipped from V and 8 bases from J, the junction kept 14 bases outside the gene matches.